The clone carrying this T cell receptor beta chain turned up a few times. As yet, its antigen is unknown. Germline CDR1 is LGHDT and CDR2 is YNNKEL (reference sequence). Trimming pared 5 bases from V and 5 bases from J, leaving 18 bases between. The length of the CDR3 is 15 residues. It was genomic DNA that served as the template for profiling TCR beta VDJ and CDR3. TCRdb reanalysed the reads using MiXCR and keeps one entry per CDR3 protein. This table has some 240,000 distinct CDR3 sequences, 34% appearing once. The data derive from a study of CD8+CD57+ T cells in acquired aplastic anemia. Study details: DNA per sorted CD4+ or CD8+ sample ranged about 0.2 to 27.4 ug, averaging about 2.9 ug. Average CD4+ read depth in healthy donors was approximately 9.9 million reads.

Study-wide results and caveats: Comparison of patients with controls identified roughly 27 shared CD8+ CDR3 sequences.

The sequenced sample was sorted CD4+, CD8+, or CD8+CD57+ T cells (not recorded which) from PBMCs. The source of this sequence is a human donor in good health, serving as a control. V is TRBV3-1 and J is TRBJ1-2; a possible D gene is TRBD1 (6 bases). CDR3 coding DNA: TGTGCCAGCAGCTCACAACAGGGTTGGGGTTATGGCTACACCTTC. Its translation is CASSSQQGWGYGYTF.